The 2 T cell receptor beta chains presented below share a single source sample, sequenced in a study of vaccination effects on CD4 cells after COVID-19. These receptors are not linked to any known antigen. Produced via immunoSEQ multiplex PCR; TCRdb's table is partial and in-frame only. The data contain 50,000 to 70,000 clones, 65% to 80% of them singletons. The authors isolated CD4+ T cells after around 11 days of culture. Two-dose vaccination with either BNT162b2 or mRNA-1273 was given to the participants. The sample consisted of CD4+ T cells from PBMCs cultured without peptide, taken after COVID-19 vaccination. These receptors all come from a human donor who received a COVID-19 vaccine.

The rearrangement uses TRBV7-2 and TRBJ1-1, with a possible D match to TRBD1 (5 bases). The CDR3 consists of 14 residues. Deletions cut 5 bases from V and 1 base from J, with 11 bases between. Looked up from germline, CDR1 is SGHTA and CDR2 is FQGNSA. The CDR3 region has the DNA TGTGCCAGCAGCCCGACAGCCGCGAACACTGAAGCTTTCTTT. The encoded protein is CASSPTAANTEAFF. The variable domain in full, with the rest retrieved from reference TRBV7-2 and TRBJ1-1, is GAGVSQSPSNKVTEKGKDVELRCDPISGHTALYWYRQSLGQGLEFLIYFQGNSAPDKSGLPSDRFSAERTGGSVSTLTIQRTQQEDSAVYLCASSPTAANTEAFFGQGTRLTVV.

The V and J genes are TRBV5-1 and TRBJ1-4; D is unclear. Per germline, CDR1 SGHRS and CDR2 YFSETQ. The CDR3 has 16 amino acids. V lost 0 bases and J lost 0, with 9 bases in between. The CDR3: CASSLGPEATNEKLFF. Here the CDR3 DNA reads TGCGCCAGCAGCTTGGGTCCAGAAGCAACTAATGAAAAACTGTTTTTT.